The rows below give T cell receptor beta chains drawn from one sample of a study of T cells after yellow fever vaccination. Via MiXCR, TCRdb re-called the 5' RACE reads, giving one row per CDR3 protein. Of about 240,000 distinct CDR3 sequences detected, 6.9% appear once; the ten largest clones hold about 0.85%. The input for sequencing was CD4+ T cells sorted from PBMCs, taken 15 days after the yellow fever booster vaccination. These receptors all come from a man aged 25-45 years who received the YFV17D yellow fever vaccine. CDR3s leave out the opening cysteine and the closing phenylalanine or tryptophan. For some rows the clone size is stated as once, few or many, or as a class when expanded; others skip it.

clone size: many
J gene: TRBJ2-7
V gene: TRBV5-1
CDR3 protein: ASSLDGTGSSYEQY

clone size: .
J gene: TRBJ2-5
V gene: TRBV20-1
CDR3 protein: SAQSGARETQY

clone size: few
J gene: TRBJ2-7
V gene: TRBV24-1
CDR3 protein: ATSVRKERESHEQY

clone size: .
J gene: TRBJ2-1
V gene: TRBV15
CDR3 protein: ATRSGRVLNEQF

clone size: few
J gene: TRBJ2-1
V gene: TRBV29-1
CDR3 protein: SVEGGGGPYNEQF

clone size: few
J gene: TRBJ2-5
V gene: TRBV19
CDR3 protein: ASTGDSQETQY

clone size: .
J gene: TRBJ2-1
V gene: TRBV24-1
CDR3 protein: ATSASLAGGYNEQF

clone size: .
J gene: TRBJ1-1
V gene: TRBV3-1
CDR3 protein: ASSPLAGNTEAF

clone size: many
J gene: TRBJ2-1
V gene: TRBV5-1
CDR3 protein: ASSPGSSGNEQF

clone size: .
J gene: TRBJ2-7
V gene: TRBV3-1
CDR3 protein: ASSQGELRRSSYEQY

clone size: few
J gene: TRBJ2-1
V gene: TRBV10-3
CDR3 protein: AIRRDSGGSEQF

clone size: few
J gene: TRBJ1-4
V gene: TRBV20-1
CDR3 protein: SGAGANEKLF

clone size: few
J gene: TRBJ2-7
V gene: TRBV7-9
CDR3 protein: ASSLRPSDRDGEQY

clone size: many
J gene: TRBJ2-5
V gene: TRBV4-3
CDR3 protein: ASSQDARQETQY

clone size: many
J gene: TRBJ2-7
V gene: TRBV20-1
CDR3 protein: SAEDAGQAYEQY

clone size: many
J gene: TRBJ2-7
V gene: TRBV12-3/TRBV12-4
CDR3 protein: ASSLSGKSYEQY

clone size: many
J gene: TRBJ1-1
V gene: TRBV6-2/TRBV6-3
CDR3 protein: ASSYSRSGWPEAF

clone size: few
J gene: TRBJ2-7
V gene: TRBV7-3
CDR3 protein: ASSLLAGGIDEQY

clone size: .
J gene: TRBJ1-1
V gene: TRBV29-1
CDR3 protein: SVHRQGFDTEAF

clone size: .
J gene: TRBJ2-3
V gene: TRBV4-3
CDR3 protein: ASSQDRPRESTDTQY

clone size: once
J gene: TRBJ2-3
V gene: TRBV24-1
CDR3 protein: ATSDLGPKGVEVDTQY

clone size: .
J gene: TRBJ2-7
V gene: TRBV5-4
CDR3 protein: ASSPGVAGPYEQY

clone size: few
J gene: TRBJ2-1
V gene: TRBV11-2
CDR3 protein: ASGGSSGPFNEQF

clone size: .
J gene: TRBJ2-4
V gene: TRBV12-3/TRBV12-4
CDR3 protein: ASSFGQGAATSGRAGNIQY

clone size: few
J gene: TRBJ2-7
V gene: TRBV5-1
CDR3 protein: ASSPRTASSYEQY

clone size: .
J gene: TRBJ2-1
V gene: TRBV15
CDR3 protein: ATSSEPGLVKDNEQF

clone size: .
J gene: TRBJ2-1
V gene: TRBV3-1
CDR3 protein: ASSRVGSSYNEQF

clone size: .
J gene: TRBJ2-2
V gene: TRBV30
CDR3 protein: AWSVTGLSTGELF

clone size: .
J gene: TRBJ1-4
V gene: TRBV28
CDR3 protein: ASKQGNGKLF

clone size: many
J gene: TRBJ2-7
V gene: TRBV7-2
CDR3 protein: ASSVDRSYEQY

clone size: many
J gene: TRBJ1-1
V gene: TRBV7-9
CDR3 protein: ASSRQQVNTEAF

clone size: few
J gene: TRBJ2-1
V gene: TRBV7-9
CDR3 protein: ASSLGAGAYEQF